This TCR beta chain was profiled in a study of T cells in narcolepsy. This CDR3 is built from 20 residues. Germline V gene data show CDR1 as SGDLS and CDR2 as YYNGEE. V was pared by 0 bases and J by 0 bases, with 23 bases between. Overall study results and limits: Some memory CD4+ repertoires had no autoreactive clone sequences.

Turning to this clone: Its antigen is currently unknown.

Only in-frame clones appear in the TCRdb table, and some are missing; sequencing was by immunoSEQ multiplex PCR. In the table there are just over 40,000 clones, roughly 88% of which are singletons. Sequencing was performed on CD45RA- memory CD4+ T cells from PBMCs. The genes are TRBV9 and TRBJ2-3, with D unresolved. The sequence was collected from a human donor with narcolepsy. This CDR3 is CASSVVEVSPADPSTDTQYF. The CDR3 DNA follows: TGTGCCAGCAGCGTAGTTGAGGTGTCTCCGGCAGACCCTAGCACAGATACGCAGTATTTT.